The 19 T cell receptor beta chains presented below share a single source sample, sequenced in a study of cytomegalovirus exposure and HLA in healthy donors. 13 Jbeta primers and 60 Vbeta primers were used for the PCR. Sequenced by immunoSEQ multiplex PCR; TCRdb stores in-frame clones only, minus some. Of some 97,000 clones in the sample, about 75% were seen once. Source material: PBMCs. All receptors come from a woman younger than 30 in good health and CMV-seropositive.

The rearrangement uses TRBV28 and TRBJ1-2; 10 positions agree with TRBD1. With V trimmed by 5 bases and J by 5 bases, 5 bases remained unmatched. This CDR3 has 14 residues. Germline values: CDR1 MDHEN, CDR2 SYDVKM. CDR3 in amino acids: CASSPWGQGYGYTF. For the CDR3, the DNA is TGTGCCAGCAGTCCCTGGGGACAGGGGTATGGCTACACCTTC.

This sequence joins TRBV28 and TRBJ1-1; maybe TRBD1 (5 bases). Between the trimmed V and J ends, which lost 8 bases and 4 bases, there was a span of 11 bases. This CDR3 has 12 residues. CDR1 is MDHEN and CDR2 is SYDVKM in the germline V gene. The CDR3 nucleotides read TGTGCCAGCCTTTGGGGGGGCACTGAAGCTTTCTTT. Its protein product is CASLWGGTEAFF.

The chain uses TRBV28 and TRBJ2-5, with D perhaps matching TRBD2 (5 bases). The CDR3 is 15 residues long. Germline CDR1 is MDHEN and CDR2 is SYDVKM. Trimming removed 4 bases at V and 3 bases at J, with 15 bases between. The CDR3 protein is CASSSSGGGEETQYF. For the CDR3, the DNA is TGTGCCAGCAGTTCAAGCGGAGGCGGAGAAGAGACCCAGTACTTC.

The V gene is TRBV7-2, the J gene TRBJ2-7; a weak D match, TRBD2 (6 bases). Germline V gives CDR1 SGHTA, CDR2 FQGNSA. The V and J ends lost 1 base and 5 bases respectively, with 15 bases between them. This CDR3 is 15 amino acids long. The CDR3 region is CASSLEGRGIDEQYF. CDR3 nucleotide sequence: TGTGCCAGCAGCTTAGAGGGTCGGGGGATCGACGAGCAGTACTTC.

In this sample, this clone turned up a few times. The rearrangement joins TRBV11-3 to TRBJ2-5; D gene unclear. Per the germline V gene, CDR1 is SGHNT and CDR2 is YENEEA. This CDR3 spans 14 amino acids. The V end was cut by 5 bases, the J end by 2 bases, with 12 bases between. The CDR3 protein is CASSVGDGQETQYF. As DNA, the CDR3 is TGTGCCAGCAGCGTCGGAGACGGACAAGAGACCCAGTACTTC.

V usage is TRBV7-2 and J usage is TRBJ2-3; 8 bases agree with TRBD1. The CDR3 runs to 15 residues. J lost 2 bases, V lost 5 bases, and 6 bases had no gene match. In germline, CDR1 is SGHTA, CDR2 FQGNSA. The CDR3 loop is CASSTGQADTDTQYF. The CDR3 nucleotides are TGTGCCAGCAGCACGGGACAGGCAGACACAGATACGCAGTATTTT.

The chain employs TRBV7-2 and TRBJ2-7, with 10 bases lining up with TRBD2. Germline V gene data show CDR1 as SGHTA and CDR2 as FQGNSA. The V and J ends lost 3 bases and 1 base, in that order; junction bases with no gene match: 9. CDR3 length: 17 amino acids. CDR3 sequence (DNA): TGTGCCAGCAGCTTTAAGGGACTAGCGAAGTTTTCCTACGAGCAGTACTTC. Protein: CASSFKGLAKFSYEQYF.

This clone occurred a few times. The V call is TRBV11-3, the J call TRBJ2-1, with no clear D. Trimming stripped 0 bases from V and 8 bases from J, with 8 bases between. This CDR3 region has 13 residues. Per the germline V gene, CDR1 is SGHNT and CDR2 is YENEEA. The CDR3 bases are TGTGCCAGCAGCTTAGATAGCTTTGATGAGCAGTTCTTC. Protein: CASSLDSFDEQFF.

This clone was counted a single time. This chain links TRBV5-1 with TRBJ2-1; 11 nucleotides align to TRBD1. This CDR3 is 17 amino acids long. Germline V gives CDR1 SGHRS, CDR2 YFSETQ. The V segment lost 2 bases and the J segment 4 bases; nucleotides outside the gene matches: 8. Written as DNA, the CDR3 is TGCGCCAGCAGCTTCCCTCCGGGACAGGGGGAATACAATGAGCAGTTCTTC. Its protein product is CASSFPPGQGEYNEQFF.

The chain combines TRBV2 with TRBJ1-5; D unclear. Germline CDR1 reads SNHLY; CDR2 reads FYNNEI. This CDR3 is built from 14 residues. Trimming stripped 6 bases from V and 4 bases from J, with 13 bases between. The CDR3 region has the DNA TGTGCCAGCAGGCAAGCGGACCGGAATCAGCCCCAGCATTTT. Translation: CASRQADRNQPQHF.

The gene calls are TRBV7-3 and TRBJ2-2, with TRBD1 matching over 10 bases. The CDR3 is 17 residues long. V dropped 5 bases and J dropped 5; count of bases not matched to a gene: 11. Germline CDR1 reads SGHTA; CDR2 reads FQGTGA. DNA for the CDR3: TGTGCCAGCAGCAGCGACAGGGGGCTTAGGGGGACCGGGGAGCTGTTTTTT. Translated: CASSSDRGLRGTGELFF.

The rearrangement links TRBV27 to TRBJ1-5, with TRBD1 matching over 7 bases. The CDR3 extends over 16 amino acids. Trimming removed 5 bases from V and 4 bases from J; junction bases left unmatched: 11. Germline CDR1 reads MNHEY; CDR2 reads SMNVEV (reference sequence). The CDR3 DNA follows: TGTGCCAGCAGTAGTTCCGGGACAGAGCTTAATCAGCCCCAGCATTTT. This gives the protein CASSSSGTELNQPQHF.

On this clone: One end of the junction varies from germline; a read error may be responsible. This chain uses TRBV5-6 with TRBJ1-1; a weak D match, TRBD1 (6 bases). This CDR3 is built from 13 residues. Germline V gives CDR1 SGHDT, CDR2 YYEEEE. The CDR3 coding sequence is TGTGCCAGCAGCACGGGACAAACTACTGAAGCTTCCTTT. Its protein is CASSTGQTTEASF.

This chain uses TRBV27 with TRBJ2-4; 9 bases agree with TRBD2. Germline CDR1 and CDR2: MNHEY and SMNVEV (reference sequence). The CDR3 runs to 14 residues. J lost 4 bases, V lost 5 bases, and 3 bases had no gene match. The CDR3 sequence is CASSGLAGKNIQYF. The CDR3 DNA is TGTGCCAGCAGTGGTCTAGCGGGGAAAAACATTCAGTACTTC.

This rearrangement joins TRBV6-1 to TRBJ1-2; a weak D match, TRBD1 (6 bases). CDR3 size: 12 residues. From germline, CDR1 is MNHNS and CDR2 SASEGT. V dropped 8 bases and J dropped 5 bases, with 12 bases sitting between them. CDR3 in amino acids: CASDLQGYGYTF. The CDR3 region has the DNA TGTGCCAGCGACCTGCAGGGGTATGGCTACACCTTC.

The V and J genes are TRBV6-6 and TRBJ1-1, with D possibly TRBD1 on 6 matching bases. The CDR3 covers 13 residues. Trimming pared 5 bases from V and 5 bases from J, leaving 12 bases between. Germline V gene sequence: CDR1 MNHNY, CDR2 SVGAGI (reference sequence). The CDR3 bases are TGTGCCAGCAGTCAAACAGGGTTTACTGAAGCTTTCTTT. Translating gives CASSQTGFTEAFF.

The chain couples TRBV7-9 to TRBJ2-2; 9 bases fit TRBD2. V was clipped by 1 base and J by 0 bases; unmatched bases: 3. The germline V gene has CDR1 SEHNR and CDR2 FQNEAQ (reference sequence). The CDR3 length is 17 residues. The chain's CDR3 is CASSLGVAGANTGELFF. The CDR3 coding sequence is TGTGCCAGCAGCTTAGGGGTAGCGGGAGCGAACACCGGGGAGCTGTTTTTT.

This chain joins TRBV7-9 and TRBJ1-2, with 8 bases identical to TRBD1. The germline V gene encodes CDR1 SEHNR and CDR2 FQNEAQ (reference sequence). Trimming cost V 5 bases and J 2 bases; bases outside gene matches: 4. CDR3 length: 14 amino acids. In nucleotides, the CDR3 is TGTGCCAGCAGCCCGGGACAGGCAAACTATGGCTACACCTTC. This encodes CASSPGQANYGYTF.

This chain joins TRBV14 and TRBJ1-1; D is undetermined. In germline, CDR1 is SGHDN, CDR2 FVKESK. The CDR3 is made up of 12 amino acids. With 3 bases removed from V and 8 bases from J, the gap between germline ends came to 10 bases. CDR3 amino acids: CASSHLTKEAFF. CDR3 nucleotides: TGTGCCAGCAGCCACCTCACAAAAGAAGCTTTCTTT. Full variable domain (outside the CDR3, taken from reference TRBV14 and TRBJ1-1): EAGVTQFPSHSVIEKGQTVTLRCDPISGHDNLYWYRRVMGKEIKFLLHFVKESKQDESGMPNNRFLAERTGGTYSTLKVQPAELEDSGVYFCASSHLTKEAFFGQGTRLTVV.